This T cell receptor (beta chain) was obtained from a study of breast tumors, draining lymph nodes, adjacent tissues (dated by TCRdb to the mid-2010s). Study-level background: TCR beta repertoires were compared across tumor, adjacent nontumor tissue and axillary lymph nodes obtained from breast cancer patients. The study aimed to assess the relationships and possible T-cell exchange between tumor, surrounding tissue and draining lymph node repertoires in human breast cancer.

Overall study results and their limits: Rather than being directly demonstrated, the conclusion that tumor T cells originate in lymph nodes was presented as consistent with a hypothesis. Tumors showed preferential V and J gene usage, and their T-cell repertoire diversity fell below that of lymph nodes yet above that of nontumor tissue. The data were considered consistent with the idea that most tumor T cells come from the lymph node and then expand in tumor tissue. Tumor and nontumor tissue repertoires were found to be significantly more similar in luminal-like than in basal-like breast cancer.

This sample was sequenced with an Illumina HiSeq 2000. TCR beta chain libraries were generated by multiplex PCR amplification. The amplified TCR beta chain products were analyzed by high-throughput sequencing. TCRdb redid the processing of the public reads, applying fastp at Q25 and MiXCR, and retained in-frame beta chains. Each record represents a unique CDR3 protein, reported with the most common genes and DNA among its rows. Counted in this sample were roughly 130,000 distinct CDR3 sequences; 20% of them appeared once. The ten largest clones represent roughly 3.5% of the sample. Deletion took 0 bases off V and 10 bases off J, with a span of 16 bases between the germline ends. The CDR3 sequence holds 16 residues, the cysteine and phenylalanine included. CDR3 DNA is the only sequence kept; it has 48 bases, read in frame from the first base. The germline V gene provides CDR1 SGHVS and CDR2 FNYEAQ. This clonotype was found many times. Its recognized antigen is unknown. Nothing much larger sits one base from this clone, and base qualities are not available.

The axillary draining lymph nodes of breast cancer patients were the source of the lymph node samples. Sequenced: axillary lymph node tissue. This sequence originates from a female donor with breast cancer. Some clones in this sample may be carry-over from other donors' samples. The chain employs TRBV7-6 and TRBJ1-6; TRBD1 is a weak D gene call, 5 bases matching. At the DNA level, the sequence is TGTGCCAGCAGCTTAGCTGCGGTAAAGGGGCGCTCACCCCTCCACTTT. The encoded protein is CASSLAAVKGRSPLHF.